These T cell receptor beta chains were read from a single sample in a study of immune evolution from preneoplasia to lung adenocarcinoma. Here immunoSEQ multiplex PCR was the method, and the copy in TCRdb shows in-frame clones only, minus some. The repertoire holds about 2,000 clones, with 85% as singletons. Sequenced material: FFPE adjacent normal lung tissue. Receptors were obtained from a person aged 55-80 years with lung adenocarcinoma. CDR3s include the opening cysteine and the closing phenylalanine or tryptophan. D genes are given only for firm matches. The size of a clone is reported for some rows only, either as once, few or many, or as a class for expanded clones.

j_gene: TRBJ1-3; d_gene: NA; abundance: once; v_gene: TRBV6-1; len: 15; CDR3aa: CASSDRGPSGNTIYF; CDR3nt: TGTGCCAGCAGTGATAGGGGTCCTTCTGGAAACACCATATATTTT
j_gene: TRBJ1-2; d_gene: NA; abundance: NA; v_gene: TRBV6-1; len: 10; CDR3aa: CASREDGYTF; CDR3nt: TGTGCCAGCAGGGAGGATGGCTACACCTTC
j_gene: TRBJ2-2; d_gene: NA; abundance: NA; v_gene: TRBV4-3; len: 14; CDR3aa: CASSRSTNTGELFF; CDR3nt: TGCGCCAGCAGTCGAAGCACCAACACCGGGGAGCTGTTTTTT
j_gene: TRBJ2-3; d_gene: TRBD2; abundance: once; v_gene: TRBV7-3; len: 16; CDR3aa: CASSLTGLGSTDTQYF; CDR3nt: TGTGCCAGCAGCTTAACGGGACTAGGTAGCACAGATACGCAGTATTTT
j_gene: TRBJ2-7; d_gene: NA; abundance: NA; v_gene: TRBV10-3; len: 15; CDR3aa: CAISESGQGPYEQYF; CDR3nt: TGTGCCATCAGTGAGTCAGGGCAGGGTCCCTACGAGCAGTACTTC
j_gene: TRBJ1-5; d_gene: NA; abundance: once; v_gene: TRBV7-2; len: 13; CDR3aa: CASSLFRGQPQHF; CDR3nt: TGTGCCAGCAGCTTGTTTCGGGGGCAGCCCCAGCATTTT
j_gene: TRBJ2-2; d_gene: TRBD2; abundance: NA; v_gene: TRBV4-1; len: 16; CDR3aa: CASSRTSGSTTGELFF; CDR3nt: TGCGCCAGCAGCCGTACTAGCGGGAGTACAACTGGGGAGCTGTTTTTT
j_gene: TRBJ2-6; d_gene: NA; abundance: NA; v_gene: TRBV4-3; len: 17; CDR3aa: CASSQDVGGAGANVLTF; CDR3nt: TGCGCCAGCAGCCAAGATGTCGGGGGTGCGGGGGCCAACGTCCTGACTTTC
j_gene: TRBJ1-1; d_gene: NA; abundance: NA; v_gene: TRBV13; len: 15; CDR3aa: CASSLRGRRNTEAFF; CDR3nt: TGTGCCAGCAGCTTACGGGGCAGAAGGAACACTGAAGCTTTCTTT
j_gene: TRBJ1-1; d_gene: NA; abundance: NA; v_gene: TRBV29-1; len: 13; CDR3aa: CSVVIDLNTEAFF; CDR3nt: TGCAGCGTTGTAATAGACCTGAACACTGAAGCTTTCTTT
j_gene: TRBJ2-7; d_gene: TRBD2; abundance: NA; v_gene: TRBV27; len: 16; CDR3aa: CASSFRIAGGTYEQYF; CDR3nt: TGTGCCAGCAGTTTCCGGATAGCGGGAGGAACCTACGAGCAGTACTTC
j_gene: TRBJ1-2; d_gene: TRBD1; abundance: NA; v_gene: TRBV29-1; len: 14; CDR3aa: CSVRGQGASGGYIF; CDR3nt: TGCAGCGTTCGCGGACAGGGGGCGTCGGGGGGCTATATCTTC
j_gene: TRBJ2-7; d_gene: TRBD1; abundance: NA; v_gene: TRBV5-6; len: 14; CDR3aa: CASSSTGGRDEQYF; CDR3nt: TGTGCCAGCAGCTCGACAGGGGGCAGGGACGAGCAGTACTTC
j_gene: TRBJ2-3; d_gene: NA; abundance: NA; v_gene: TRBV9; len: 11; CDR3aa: CASSVGDTQYF; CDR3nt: TGTGCCAGCAGCGTAGGGGATACGCAGTATTTT
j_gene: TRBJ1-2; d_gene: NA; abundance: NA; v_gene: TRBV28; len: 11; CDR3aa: CASSLRYGYTF; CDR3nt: TGTGCCAGCAGTTTAAGATATGGCTACACCTTC
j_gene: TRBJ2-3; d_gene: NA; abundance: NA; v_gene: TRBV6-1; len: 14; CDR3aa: CASRPSGIIGTQYF; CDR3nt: TGTGCCAGCAGGCCATCAGGGATCATAGGTACGCAGTATTTT
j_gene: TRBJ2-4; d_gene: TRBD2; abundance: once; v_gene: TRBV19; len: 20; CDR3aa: CASSMAGGTNTRGAKNIQYF; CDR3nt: TGTGCCAGTAGTATGGCCGGGGGGACCAACACGCGAGGAGCCAAAAACATTCAGTACTTC
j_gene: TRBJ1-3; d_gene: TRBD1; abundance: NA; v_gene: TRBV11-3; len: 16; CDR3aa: CASSLEPGQWGNTIYF; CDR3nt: TGTGCCAGCAGCTTAGAGCCGGGACAGTGGGGAAACACCATATATTTT
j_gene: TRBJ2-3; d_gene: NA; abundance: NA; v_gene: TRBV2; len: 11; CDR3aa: CASSVYDTQYF; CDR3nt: TGTGCCAGCAGTGTCTACGATACGCAGTATTTT
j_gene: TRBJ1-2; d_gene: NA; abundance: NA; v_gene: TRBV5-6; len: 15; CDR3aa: CASSWAGAALRGYTF; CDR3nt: TGTGCCAGCAGCTGGGCGGGGGCAGCATTACGTGGCTACACCTTC
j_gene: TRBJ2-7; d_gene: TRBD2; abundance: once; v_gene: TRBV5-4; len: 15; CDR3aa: CASSQLTSGVSEQYF; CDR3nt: TGTGCCAGCAGCCAATTGACTAGCGGGGTTTCCGAGCAGTACTTC
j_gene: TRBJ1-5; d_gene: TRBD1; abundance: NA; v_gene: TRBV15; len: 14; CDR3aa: CATSADRGIQPQHF; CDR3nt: TGTGCCACCAGCGCGGACAGGGGAATTCAGCCCCAGCATTTT
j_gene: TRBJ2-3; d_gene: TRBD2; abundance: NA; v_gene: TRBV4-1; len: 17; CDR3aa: CASSQGGAGGGTDTQYF; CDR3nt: TGCGCCAGCAGCCAAGGGGGAGCGGGGGGGGGCACAGATACGCAGTATTTT
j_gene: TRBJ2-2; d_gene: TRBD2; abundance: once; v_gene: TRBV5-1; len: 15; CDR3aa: CASSFGLAGLGELFF; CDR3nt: TGCGCCAGCAGCTTCGGACTAGCGGGATTAGGGGAGCTGTTTTTT
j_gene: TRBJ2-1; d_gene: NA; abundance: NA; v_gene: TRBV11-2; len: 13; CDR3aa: CASSFGPQNEQFF; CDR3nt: TGTGCCAGCAGCTTCGGCCCACAGAATGAGCAGTTCTTC
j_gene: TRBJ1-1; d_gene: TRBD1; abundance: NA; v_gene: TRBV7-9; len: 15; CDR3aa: CASSFGDRGNTEAFF; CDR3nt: TGTGCCAGCAGCTTCGGCGACAGGGGGAACACTGAAGCTTTCTTT
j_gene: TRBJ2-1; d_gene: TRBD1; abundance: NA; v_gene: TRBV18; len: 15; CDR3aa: CASSPDRGKENEQFF; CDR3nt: TGTGCCAGCTCACCAGACAGGGGAAAGGAAAATGAGCAGTTCTTC
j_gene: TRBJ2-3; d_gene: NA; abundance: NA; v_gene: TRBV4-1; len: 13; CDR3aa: CASSPPGADTQYF; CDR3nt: TGCGCCAGCAGCCCCCCGGGAGCAGATACGCAGTATTTT
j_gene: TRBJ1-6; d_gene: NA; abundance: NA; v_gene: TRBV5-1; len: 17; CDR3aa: CASSQSSGALYNSPLHF; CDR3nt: TGCGCCAGCAGCCAGTCTAGCGGGGCTCTCTATAATTCACCCCTCCACTTT
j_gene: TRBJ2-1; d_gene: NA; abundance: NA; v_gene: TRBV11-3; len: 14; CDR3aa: CASSPNGGVGEQFF; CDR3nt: TGTGCCAGCAGCCCCAACGGAGGGGTTGGTGAGCAGTTCTTC
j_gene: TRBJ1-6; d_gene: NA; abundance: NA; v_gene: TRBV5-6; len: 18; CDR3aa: CASSLIMGGRNSFSPLHF; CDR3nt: TGTGCCAGCAGCTTGATAATGGGAGGGCGTAACAGCTTTTCACCCCTCCACTTT
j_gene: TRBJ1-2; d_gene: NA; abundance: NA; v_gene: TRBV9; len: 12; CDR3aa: CASSQEDGGYTF; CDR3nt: TGTGCCAGCAGCCAGGAAGACGGCGGCTACACCTTC
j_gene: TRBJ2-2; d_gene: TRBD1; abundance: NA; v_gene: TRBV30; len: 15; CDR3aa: CAWGSGTGFSGELFF; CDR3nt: TGTGCCTGGGGCTCCGGGACAGGGTTCTCCGGGGAGCTGTTTTTT
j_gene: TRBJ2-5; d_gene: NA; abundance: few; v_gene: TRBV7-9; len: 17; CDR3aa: CASTLGSDAAETETQYF; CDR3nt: TGTGCCAGCACCCTTGGGTCCGACGCAGCGGAGACGGAGACCCAGTACTTC
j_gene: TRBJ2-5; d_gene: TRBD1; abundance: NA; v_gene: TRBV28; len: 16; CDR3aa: CASSLSGTGITETQYF; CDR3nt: TGTGCCAGCAGTTTATCCGGGACAGGGATCACAGAGACCCAGTACTTC
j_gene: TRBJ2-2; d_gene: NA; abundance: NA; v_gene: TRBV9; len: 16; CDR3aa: CASSVGVGINTGELFF; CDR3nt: TGTGCCAGCAGCGTAGGGGTAGGAATAAACACCGGGGAGCTGTTTTTT
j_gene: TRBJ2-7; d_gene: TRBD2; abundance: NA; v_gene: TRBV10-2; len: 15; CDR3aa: CASSESTLAGDEQYF; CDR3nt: TGCGCCAGCAGTGAGTCGACGCTAGCGGGAGACGAGCAGTACTTC
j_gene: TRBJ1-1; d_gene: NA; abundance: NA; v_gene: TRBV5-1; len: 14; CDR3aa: CASSSQAPDTEAFF; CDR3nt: TGCGCCAGCAGCTCACAGGCTCCTGACACTGAAGCTTTCTTT
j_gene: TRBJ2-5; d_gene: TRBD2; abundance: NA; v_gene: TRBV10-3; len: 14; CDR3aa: CAISGLDGIETQYF; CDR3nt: TGTGCCATCAGCGGACTAGATGGGATAGAGACCCAGTACTTC
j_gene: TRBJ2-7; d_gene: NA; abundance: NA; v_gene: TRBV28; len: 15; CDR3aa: CASSLVRESSYEQYF; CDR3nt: TGTGCCAGCAGTTTAGTGAGGGAGAGCTCCTACGAGCAGTACTTC
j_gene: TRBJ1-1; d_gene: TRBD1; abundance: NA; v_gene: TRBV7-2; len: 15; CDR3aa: CASRKTGEGGTEAFF; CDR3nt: TGTGCCAGCAGGAAAACAGGGGAGGGAGGCACTGAAGCTTTCTTT
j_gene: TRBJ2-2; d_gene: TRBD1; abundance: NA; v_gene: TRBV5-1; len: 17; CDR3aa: CASSLKRTGGNTGELFF; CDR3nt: TGCGCCAGCAGCTTAAAGCGGACAGGGGGAAACACCGGGGAGCTGTTTTTT
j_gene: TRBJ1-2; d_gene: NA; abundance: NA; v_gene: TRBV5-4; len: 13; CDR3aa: CASTPRAENGYTF; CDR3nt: TGTGCCAGCACCCCTCGGGCAGAGAATGGCTACACCTTC
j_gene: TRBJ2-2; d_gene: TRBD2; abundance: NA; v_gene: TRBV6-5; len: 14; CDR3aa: CASATSAYTGELFF; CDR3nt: TGTGCCAGCGCGACTAGCGCCTACACCGGGGAGCTGTTTTTT
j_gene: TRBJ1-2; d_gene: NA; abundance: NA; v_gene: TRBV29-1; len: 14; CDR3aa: CSAEDSTSNYGYTF; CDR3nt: TGCAGTGCCGAGGACAGCACAAGCAACTATGGCTACACCTTC
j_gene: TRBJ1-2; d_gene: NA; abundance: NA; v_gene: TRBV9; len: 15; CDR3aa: CASSGRDRGDYGYTF; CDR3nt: TGTGCCAGCAGCGGCCGGGACCGGGGGGACTATGGCTACACCTTC